These T cell receptor beta chains were read from a single sample in a study of blood T cells in healthy people across ages. One entry per CDR3 protein results from TCRdb running MiXCR on the 5' RACE reads. The sample carries around 620,000 distinct CDR3 sequences, 25% to 30% recorded once. Material for sequencing was blood. The receptor set was obtained from a woman aged 70-85 years in good health. Both conserved end residues are part of each CDR3. A D gene is named only where the DNA matches it firmly. A clone size is listed for some rows: how often the clone was seen (once, few, many), or a class if it is expanded.

v_call: TRBV7-9
clone_size: few
j_call: TRBJ2-1
d_call: TRBD2
cdr3_nt: TGTGCCAGCAGCCCATACTCTGCGGGGGTTTCCTACAATGAGCAGTTCTTC
cdr3_aa: CASSPYSAGVSYNEQFF

v_call: TRBV5-1
clone_size: NA
j_call: TRBJ1-2
d_call: TRBD1
cdr3_nt: TGCGCCAGCAGCACGGGACAGGGGGAACTTGGCTACACCTTC
cdr3_aa: CASSTGQGELGYTF

v_call: TRBV7-2
clone_size: few
j_call: TRBJ2-7
d_call: TRBD2
cdr3_nt: TGTACCAGCAGCCTAAGCGGGGGGGTCGGCGAGCAGTACTTC
cdr3_aa: CTSSLSGGVGEQYF

v_call: TRBV27
clone_size: few
j_call: TRBJ2-1
d_call: NA
cdr3_nt: TGTGCCAGCAGTTTATTAGGGGGTTGGTCCTACAATGAGCAGTTCTTC
cdr3_aa: CASSLLGGWSYNEQFF

v_call: TRBV10-1
clone_size: NA
j_call: TRBJ1-2
d_call: NA
cdr3_nt: TGCGCCAGCAGTGATGCAGTTAACTATGGCTACACCTTC
cdr3_aa: CASSDAVNYGYTF

v_call: TRBV9
clone_size: few
j_call: TRBJ2-1
d_call: TRBD2
cdr3_nt: TGTGCCAGCAGCGTAGGGATAGCGGGGGGTTACAATGAGCAGTTCTTC
cdr3_aa: CASSVGIAGGYNEQFF

v_call: TRBV12-3/TRBV12-4
clone_size: NA
j_call: TRBJ2-7
d_call: NA
cdr3_nt: TGTGCCAGCACCTTTGGACGGGGTCGAGGGTTCTACGAGCAGTACTTC
cdr3_aa: CASTFGRGRGFYEQYF

v_call: TRBV20-1
clone_size: few
j_call: TRBJ1-1
d_call: NA
cdr3_nt: TGCAGTGCCTCAATGAGACAGCTTGAAGCTTTCTTT
cdr3_aa: CSASMRQLEAFF

v_call: TRBV6-5
clone_size: NA
j_call: TRBJ1-5
d_call: NA
cdr3_nt: TGTGCCAGCAGTTTAAAAGGGTATAGCAATCAGCCCCAGCATTTT
cdr3_aa: CASSLKGYSNQPQHF

v_call: TRBV6-2/TRBV6-3
clone_size: many
j_call: TRBJ2-2
d_call: TRBD2
cdr3_nt: TGTGCCAGCAGCCAGTTCCCGGGACTAGCGGGGGGCATCACCGGGGAGCTGTTTTTT
cdr3_aa: CASSQFPGLAGGITGELFF

v_call: TRBV4-3
clone_size: few
j_call: TRBJ2-4
d_call: NA
cdr3_nt: TGCGCCAGCAGCCCCCAGTATTTGGTGGGGGCCAAAAACATTCAGTACTTC
cdr3_aa: CASSPQYLVGAKNIQYF

v_call: TRBV11-2
clone_size: NA
j_call: TRBJ1-2
d_call: TRBD1
cdr3_nt: TGTGCCAGCAGCTTACCCCTAACAGGGGCTGGCTACACCTTC
cdr3_aa: CASSLPLTGAGYTF

v_call: TRBV20-1
clone_size: few
j_call: TRBJ1-2
d_call: NA
cdr3_nt: TGCAGTGCTAGAGATGGGCCAGGCTATGGCTACACCTTC
cdr3_aa: CSARDGPGYGYTF

v_call: TRBV7-2
clone_size: once
j_call: TRBJ2-1
d_call: NA
cdr3_nt: TGTGCCAGCAGCTTTAGGCCCCCCTTGCGAGCGGGTAATGAGCAGTTCTTC
cdr3_aa: CASSFRPPLRAGNEQFF

v_call: TRBV20-1
clone_size: NA
j_call: TRBJ2-7
d_call: TRBD1
cdr3_nt: TGCAGTGCCAGGGGGTTGTCTACGGCCGAGCAGTACTTC
cdr3_aa: CSARGLSTAEQYF

v_call: TRBV9
clone_size: few
j_call: TRBJ2-7
d_call: TRBD1
cdr3_nt: TGTGCCAGCAGCGTAGGGCGGACAGGGGGCGCCGAGCAGCACTTC
cdr3_aa: CASSVGRTGGAEQHF

v_call: TRBV7-8
clone_size: few
j_call: TRBJ2-5
d_call: NA
cdr3_nt: TGTGCCAGCAGCTTAGCTGAAAGGATAAAGACCCAGTACTTC
cdr3_aa: CASSLAERIKTQYF

v_call: TRBV9
clone_size: NA
j_call: TRBJ1-3
d_call: NA
cdr3_nt: TGTGCCAGCAGCCCCCAGTCCAACCTTGGAAACACCATATATTTT
cdr3_aa: CASSPQSNLGNTIYF

v_call: TRBV7-2
clone_size: few
j_call: TRBJ2-7
d_call: TRBD1
cdr3_nt: TGTGCCAGCAGCTCGGACAGGGGCCTCGAGCAGTACTTC
cdr3_aa: CASSSDRGLEQYF